A single sample gave rise to the 7 T cell receptor beta chains below, sequenced in a study of pediatric ulcerative colitis. TCRdb keeps only in-frame clones here, not all; method: immunoSEQ multiplex PCR. Among more than 50,000 clones listed, around 87% were seen once. The sequenced sample consisted of blood. All receptors derive from a boy between 10 and 17 years old who was a control in a study of pediatric ulcerative colitis.

This sequence joins TRBV5-1 and TRBJ2-1, with unresolved D. Germline V gene sequence: CDR1 SGHRS, CDR2 YFSETQ. V gave up 4 bases and J gave up 9 bases, with 11 bases separating them. This CDR3 comprises 12 residues. CDR3 sequence: CASSGDLSEQFF. The CDR3 nucleotides read TGCGCCAGCAGCGGTGACTTGAGTGAGCAGTTCTTC.

The genes are TRBV2 and TRBJ1-1; 10 nucleotides line up with TRBD1. Germline CDR1 reads SNHLY; CDR2 reads FYNNEI. The CDR3 is 14 residues long. Losses at the gene ends were 6 bases for V and 8 bases for J; bases not matched to a gene: 9. CDR3 region: CASSALDRGSEAFF. DNA of the CDR3: TGTGCCAGCAGCGCGCTGGACAGGGGGTCGGAAGCTTTCTTT.

The chain has TRBV7-2 and TRBJ2-7; TRBD2 is a possible D gene (5 bases). CDR3 length equals 14 residues. The V end lost 8 bases, the J end lost 0 bases, and 14 bases lay between the germline ends. Germline loops: CDR1 SGHTA, CDR2 FQGNSA. The CDR3 DNA sequence: TGTGCCAGCGCGATGGACTCCAGCTCCTACGAGCAGTACTTC. This codes for CASAMDSSSYEQYF.

The rearrangement links TRBV7-3 to TRBJ2-7; TRBD1 or TRBD2 may be the D gene (5 bases each). The V and J ends lost 2 bases and 2 bases respectively, with 13 bases between them. Germline CDR1 and CDR2: SGHTA and FQGTGA. The CDR3 runs 15 residues. The CDR3 bases are TGTGCCAGCAGCTTAGTGGGGGTAGATACCTACGAGCAGTACTTC. Residues: CASSLVGVDTYEQYF.

The J gene is TRBJ2-2, the V gene TRBV10-2; D possibly corresponds to TRBD2 (5 bases). From germline, CDR1 is WSHSY and CDR2 SAAADI. V was clipped by 0 bases and J by 8 bases, with 7 bases between them. The CDR3 spans 13 residues. The CDR3 loop reads CASSESREGELFF. The DNA for the CDR3 is TGCGCCAGCAGTGAGTCACGGGAAGGGGAGCTGTTTTTT.

This clone was counted between two and nine times. The chain recombines TRBV5-1 with TRBJ1-2, with a weak D call TRBD1 (5 bases). The V end was cut by 5 bases, the J end by 4 bases, with 15 bases between. Germline CDR1 SGHRS, CDR2 YFSETQ. The CDR3 runs 14 residues. CDR3 amino acids: CASRLDSGFYGYTF. The CDR3 bases are TGCGCCAGCAGACTCGACAGTGGGTTCTATGGCTACACCTTC.

The V and J genes are TRBV5-4 and TRBJ2-3, with D unresolved. Germline V lookup: CDR1 SGHNT, CDR2 YYREEE (reference sequence). The CDR3 loop spans 16 amino acids. The ends were cut back, 0 bases at V and 0 bases at J, with 11 bases in the middle. The CDR3 region is CASSLVSETSTDTQYF. The CDR3 region has the DNA TGTGCCAGCAGCTTGGTTTCAGAGACTAGCACAGATACGCAGTATTTT.